This T cell receptor (beta chain) was identified in a study of PD-1 blockade in mismatch repair-deficient tumors (dated by TCRdb to about 2017). In terms of the full investigation: Between late 2013 and late 2016, the trial enrolled roughly 80 consecutive patients with 11 to 12 types of mismatch repair-deficient cancer, all of whom had received prior treatment and were progressing. Tumor-associated T cell clones in the peripheral blood of patients responding to PD-1 blockade were tracked using deep sequencing of TCR CDR3 regions.

For each enrolled patient, mismatch repair deficiency was established using either polymerase chain reaction or immunohistochemistry. A few patients who responded to pembrolizumab therapy underwent TCR sequencing. In the phase II trial, pembrolizumab PD-1 blockade was tested prospectively in advanced mismatch repair-deficient cancers, no matter which tissue of origin the cancers came from. Peripheral blood T cell samples were gathered serially, both before PD-1 blockade started and at multiple time points afterward. The timing of each blood sample was reported as weeks after the first dose of pembrolizumab. Library generation was performed with the immunoSEQ multiplex PCR assay. The table was pulled from immuneACCESS by TCRdb, which kept in-frame rearrangements only. Such tables lose some clones; where checked, under half of the loss comes from unresolved V genes, and the rest has no known cause. The table for this sample lists some 48,000 clones; 81% of them were counted only once. The biggest ten clones account for over 7.5% of the sample.

This clone is judged medium-sized (0.01 to 0.1%). Its recognized antigen is unknown. No qualities accompany the bases; no much larger clone lies one base away. V lost 4 bases and J lost 1 base; the stretch between them is 12 bases long. The germline V gene gives CDR1 as SGHRS and CDR2 as YFSETQ. The CDR3 runs 15 amino acids, cysteine and phenylalanine included. This entry keeps only the CDR3 DNA: 45 bases, framed from base 1. General findings and caveats noted by the study authors: Tumor-resident clones, often undetectable in blood before treatment, expanded rapidly after pembrolizumab and then contracted, generally before radiologic responses.

The source is an adult with mismatch repair-deficient cancer. Recombination linked TRBV5-1 to TRBJ2-1; a tentative D call is TRBD2 (7 bases match). Sequencing used peripheral blood, obtained about 4.5 months after starting pembrolizumab. The DNA reads TGCGCCAGCAGCCCCCGGGGGGCATCCTACAATGAGCAGTTCTTC. Its amino acids are CASSPRGASYNEQFF. The CDR3, completed at both ends by the reference TRBV5-1 and TRBJ2-1 genes, gives the full variable domain KAGVTQTPRYLIKTRGQQVTLSCSPISGHRSVSWYQQTPGQGLQFLFEYFSETQRNKGNFPGRFSGRQFSNSRSEMNVSTLELGDSALYLCASSPRGASYNEQFFGPGTRLTVL.